This T cell receptor (beta chain) was recorded in a study of blood T cell repertoires in COVID-19. The wider study: The United States, Italy and Spain were the sources of the acute and convalescent COVID-19 samples.

Everyone who took part was roughly 18 to 89 years old, and they came from about 25 US areas. Clinical histories supplied by participants themselves formed the basis of cohort assignment. Two negative PCRs, clearance, or symptom resolution characterized the recovered Cohort 3 donors. The repertoire was sequenced with immunoSEQ multiplex PCR; TCRdb's copy has only in-frame clones and lacks some. The sample holds under 300,000 clones, approximately 85% seen once. This CDR3 is 15 amino acids long. Per the germline V gene, CDR1 is SGHTA and CDR2 is FQGTGA. The trim removed 5 bases at V and 4 bases at J, leaving 5 bases unmatched.

The specimen was PBMCs or T cells enriched from blood (not recorded which). The receptor was isolated from a woman aged 45 to 65 who had recovered from COVID-19. The rearrangement links TRBV7-3 to TRBJ2-5, with TRBD2 matching 12 bases. Written as DNA, the CDR3 is TGTGCCAGCAGCCCTAGACTAGCGGGAGTAGAGACCCAGTACTTC. Residues: CASSPRLAGVETQYF. The variable domain in full, completed from reference TRBV7-3 and TRBJ2-5, reads GAGVSQTPSNKVTEKGKYVELRCDPISGHTALYWYRQSLGQGPEFLIYFQGTGAADDSGLPNDRFFAVRPEGSVSTLKIQRTERGDSAVYLCASSPRLAGVETQYFGPGTRLLVL.